Listed below are T cell receptor beta chains from one sample, sequenced in a study of identifying expanded T cells in peripheral blood. Clones were read by immunoSEQ multiplex PCR, and TCRdb kept only the in-frame ones, dropping some. The table lists 83,000 or so clones, roughly 90% of them singletons. The sample taken for sequencing was blood. These receptors came from a person aged 18 to 75 in good health. Both conserved end residues are trimmed from each CDR3.

TRBV6-7,TRBJ2-1,ARLAGYLNEQF
TRBV6-5,TRBJ1-5,ASSYSSSRGNQPQH
TRBV5-4,TRBJ1-2,ASSLGTGWSGYT
TRBV29-1,TRBJ1-2,SVKGLNYGYT
TRBV20-1,TRBJ2-7,SAITSYEQY
TRBV5-6,TRBJ2-7,ASGMGQGVYEQY
TRBV7-2,NA,ASSASSEQY
TRBV28,TRBJ1-4,ASSLTSGTEYEKLF
TRBV30,TRBJ1-4,ACPRGRSSGQNNEKLF
TRBV5-1,TRBJ2-3,ASSWTDGSTDTQY
TRBV20-1,TRBJ2-5,SASPGETQY
TRBV7-9,TRBJ2-3,ASSFTGDTQY
TRBV7-2,TRBJ2-3,ASSPVLAGEGGTDTQY
TRBV6-5,TRBJ2-5,ASRGATSGRETQY
TRBV19,TRBJ2-7,ASSQQGAYEQY
TRBV7-2,TRBJ2-3,ASSLYTDTQY
TRBV4-1,TRBJ1-4,ASSQDLGGSGTNEKLF
TRBV29-1,TRBJ1-2,SVKQGYGYT
TRBV4-1,TRBJ2-3,ASSQEVASGRDTQY
TRBV10-2,TRBJ1-1,ASRATVGTEAF
TRBV10-3,TRBJ1-1,AISGDTNTEAF
TRBV18,TRBJ2-3,ASSPQVDGSSTDTQY
TRBV11-2,TRBJ1-5,ASSKRGGSNQPQH
TRBV6-1,TRBJ2-5,ASSENDRDEETQY
TRBV14,TRBJ1-1,ASSQVLTEAF